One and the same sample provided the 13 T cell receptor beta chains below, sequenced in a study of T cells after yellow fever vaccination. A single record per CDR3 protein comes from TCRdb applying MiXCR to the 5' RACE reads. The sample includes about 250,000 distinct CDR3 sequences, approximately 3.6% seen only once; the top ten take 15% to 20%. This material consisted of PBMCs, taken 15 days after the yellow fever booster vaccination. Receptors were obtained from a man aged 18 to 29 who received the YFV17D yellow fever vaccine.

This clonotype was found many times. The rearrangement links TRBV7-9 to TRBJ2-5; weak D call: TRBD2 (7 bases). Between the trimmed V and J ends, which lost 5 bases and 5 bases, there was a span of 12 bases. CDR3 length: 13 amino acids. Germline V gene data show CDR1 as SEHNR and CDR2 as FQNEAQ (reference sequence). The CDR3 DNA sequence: TGTGCCAGCAGCGCGCGGGGGCAGGAGACCCAGTACTTC. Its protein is CASSARGQETQYF.

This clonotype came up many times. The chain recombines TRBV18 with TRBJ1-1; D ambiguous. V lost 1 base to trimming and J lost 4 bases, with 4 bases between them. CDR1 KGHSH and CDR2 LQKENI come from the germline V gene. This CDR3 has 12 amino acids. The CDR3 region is CASSPRTTEAFF. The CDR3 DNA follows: TGTGCCAGCTCACCACGGACCACTGAAGCTTTCTTT. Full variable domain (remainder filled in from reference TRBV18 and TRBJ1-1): NAGVMQNPRHLVRRRGQEARLRCSPMKGHSHVYWYRQLPEEGLKFMVYLQKENIIDESGMPKERFSAEFPKEGPSILRIQQVVRGDSAAYFCASSPRTTEAFFGQGTRLTVV.

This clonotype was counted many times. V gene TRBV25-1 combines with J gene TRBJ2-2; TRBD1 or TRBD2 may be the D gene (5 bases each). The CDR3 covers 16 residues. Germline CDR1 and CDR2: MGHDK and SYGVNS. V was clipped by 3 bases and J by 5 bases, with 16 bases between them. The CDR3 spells CASSEGRGDWTGELFF. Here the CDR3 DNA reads TGTGCCAGCAGTGAGGGTCGAGGGGATTGGACCGGGGAGCTGTTTTTT.

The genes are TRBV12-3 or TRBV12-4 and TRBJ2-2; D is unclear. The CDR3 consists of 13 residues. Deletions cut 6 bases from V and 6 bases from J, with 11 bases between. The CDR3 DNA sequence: TGTGCCAGCAGGCCCCAGAGTGCCGGGGAGCTGTTTTTT. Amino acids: CASRPQSAGELFF.

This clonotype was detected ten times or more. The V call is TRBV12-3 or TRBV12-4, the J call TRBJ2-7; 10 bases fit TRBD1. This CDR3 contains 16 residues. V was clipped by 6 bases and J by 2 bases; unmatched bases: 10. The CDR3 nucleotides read TGTGCCAGCAGCCCGCGGGACAGGGGTCAACCCTACGAGCAGTACTTC. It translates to CASSPRDRGQPYEQYF.

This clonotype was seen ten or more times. DNA of the CDR3: TGTGCCAGCAGCTTACGGAACGACAATGAGCAGTTCTTC. Protein product: CASSLRNDNEQFF. This chain links TRBV7-2 with TRBJ2-1; D is ambiguous. CDR1 SGHTA and CDR2 FQGNSA come from the germline V gene. The ends were cut back, 2 bases at V and 5 bases at J, with 7 bases in the middle. The CDR3 loop spans 13 amino acids. Full variable domain (rest looked up from reference TRBV7-2 and TRBJ2-1): GAGVSQSPSNKVTEKGKDVELRCDPISGHTALYWYRQSLGQGLEFLIYFQGNSAPDKSGLPSDRFSAERTGGSVSTLTIQRTQQEDSAVYLCASSLRNDNEQFFGPGTRLTVL.

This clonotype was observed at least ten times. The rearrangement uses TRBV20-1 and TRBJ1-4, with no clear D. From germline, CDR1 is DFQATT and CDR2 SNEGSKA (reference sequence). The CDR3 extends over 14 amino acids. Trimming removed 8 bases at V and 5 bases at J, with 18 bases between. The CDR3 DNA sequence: TGCAGTACGTCCCCGGGAGCTCTAAATGAAAAACTGTTTTTT. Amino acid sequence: CSTSPGALNEKLFF.

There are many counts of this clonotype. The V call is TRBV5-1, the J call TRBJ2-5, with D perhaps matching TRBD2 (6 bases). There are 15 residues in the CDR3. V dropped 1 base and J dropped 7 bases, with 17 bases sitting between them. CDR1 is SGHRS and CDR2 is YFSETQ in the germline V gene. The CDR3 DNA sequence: TGCGCCAGCAGCTTGATAAGTGGCGGGGCGGGGACCCAGTACTTC. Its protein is CASSLISGGAGTQYF.

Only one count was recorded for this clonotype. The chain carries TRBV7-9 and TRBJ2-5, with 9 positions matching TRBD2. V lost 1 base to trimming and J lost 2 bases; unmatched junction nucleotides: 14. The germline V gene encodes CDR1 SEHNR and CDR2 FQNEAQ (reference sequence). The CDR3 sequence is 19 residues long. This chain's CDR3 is CASSLVLSGGNLGQETQYF. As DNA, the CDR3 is TGTGCCAGCAGCTTAGTCCTTAGCGGGGGTAATTTGGGACAAGAGACCCAGTACTTC.

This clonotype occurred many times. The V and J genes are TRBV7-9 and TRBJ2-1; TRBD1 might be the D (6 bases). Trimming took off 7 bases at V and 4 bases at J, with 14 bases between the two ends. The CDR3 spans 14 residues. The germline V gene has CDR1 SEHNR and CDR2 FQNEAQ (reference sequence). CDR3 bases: TGTGCCAGCAAGGCTACAGGGCCTTACAATGAGCAGTTCTTC. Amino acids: CASKATGPYNEQFF.

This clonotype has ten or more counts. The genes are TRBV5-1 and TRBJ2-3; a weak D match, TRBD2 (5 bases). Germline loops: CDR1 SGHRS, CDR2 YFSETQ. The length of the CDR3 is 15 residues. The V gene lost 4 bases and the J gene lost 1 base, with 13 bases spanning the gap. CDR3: CASSPITGGTDTQYF. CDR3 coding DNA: TGCGCCAGCAGCCCGATCACCGGGGGCACAGATACGCAGTATTTT.

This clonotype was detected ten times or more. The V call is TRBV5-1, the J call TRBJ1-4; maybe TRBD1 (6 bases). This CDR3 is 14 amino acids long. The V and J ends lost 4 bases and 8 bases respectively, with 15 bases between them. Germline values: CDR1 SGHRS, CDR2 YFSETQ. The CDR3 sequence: CASSPGDGPEKLFF. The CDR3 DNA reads TGCGCCAGCAGCCCAGGGGACGGTCCCGAAAAACTGTTTTTT.

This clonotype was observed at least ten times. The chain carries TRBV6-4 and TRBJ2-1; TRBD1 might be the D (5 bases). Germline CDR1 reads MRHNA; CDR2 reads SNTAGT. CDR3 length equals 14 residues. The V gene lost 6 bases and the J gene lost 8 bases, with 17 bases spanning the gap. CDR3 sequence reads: CASRKRGIVDEQFF. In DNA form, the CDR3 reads TGTGCCAGCAGAAAAAGGGGAATTGTCGATGAGCAGTTCTTC.